The 17 T cell receptor beta chains presented below share a single source sample, sequenced in a study of blood T cell repertoires in COVID-19. Data came from immunoSEQ multiplex PCR; TCRdb stores just in-frame clones and leaves some out. This table has over 120,000 clones, roughly 73% appearing once. Source material: peripheral blood. The receptors were sampled from a woman aged 45-59 years with active or convalescent COVID-19.

V and J are TRBV5-4 and TRBJ1-6; D is undetermined. Trimming removed 0 bases at V and 2 bases at J, with 18 bases between. Per the germline V gene, CDR1 is SGHNT and CDR2 is YYREEE (reference sequence). This CDR3 contains 19 residues. CDR3 nucleotide sequence: TGTGCCAGCAGCTTGGTCCACAGTCCTAACCAAGCCTATAATTCACCCCTCCACTTT. Translating it yields CASSLVHSPNQAYNSPLHF. Complete variable domain (other parts from reference TRBV5-4 and TRBJ1-6): ETGVTQSPTHLIKTRGQQVTLRCSSQSGHNTVSWYQQALGQGPQFIFQYYREEENGRGNFPPRFSGLQFPNYSSELNVNALELDDSALYLCASSLVHSPNQAYNSPLHFGNGTRLTVT.

This chain joins TRBV11-2 and TRBJ1-1; D is unresolved. Per the germline V gene, CDR1 is SGHAT and CDR2 is FQNNGV. Trimming shortened V by 3 bases and J by 5 bases, and 13 bases separated the two germline ends. The CDR3 has 14 residues. The CDR3, as DNA: TGTGCCAGCAGCTTCGGCGGGAGTGTTACTGAAGCTTTCTTT. Protein product: CASSFGGSVTEAFF.

In this sample, this clone turned up many times. V and J are TRBV9 and TRBJ2-7, with 11 bases that match TRBD1. J lost 4 bases, V lost 4 bases, and 10 bases had no gene match. The CDR3 extends over 16 amino acids. CDR1 and CDR2 from the germline V gene are SGDLS and YYNGEE. The CDR3 DNA is TGTGCCAGCAGCCACGCGAGGGGGACAGGGGGTTACGAGCAGTACTTC. The encoded protein is CASSHARGTGGYEQYF.

CDR3 coding DNA: TGTGCCAGCAACCCAGGGGGGACAGGCTACAATGAGCAGTTCTTC. This translates into CASNPGGTGYNEQFF. The V gene is TRBV6-5, the J gene TRBJ2-1; TRBD1 aligns across 8 bases. J lost 3 bases, V lost 7 bases, and 8 bases had no gene match. Germline V CDR1 and CDR2: MNHEY, SVGAGI. The CDR3 contains 15 residues.

The chain is built from TRBV9 and TRBJ2-5; TRBD2 aligns across 10 bases. With V trimmed by 0 bases and J by 3 bases, 5 bases remained unmatched. This CDR3 is built from 16 residues. Germline CDR1 is SGDLS and CDR2 is YYNGEE. CDR3 region: CASSVAPSGGEETQYF. CDR3 DNA: TGTGCCAGCAGCGTAGCCCCCAGCGGGGGGGAAGAGACCCAGTACTTC.

This clone was seen a few times. The rearrangement joins TRBV11-2 to TRBJ2-5; TRBD2 might be the D (6 bases). With 0 bases removed from V and 7 bases from J, the gap between germline ends came to 6 bases. The germline V gene has CDR1 SGHAT and CDR2 FQNNGV. CDR3 size: 12 residues. The CDR3 region is CASSLEGGTQYF. The CDR3 nucleotides read TGTGCCAGCAGCTTAGAGGGGGGGACCCAGTACTTC.

The J gene is TRBJ2-1, the V gene TRBV30; the D is unclear. Trimming stripped 3 bases from V and 4 bases from J, with 10 bases between. The CDR3 totals 13 residues. In germline, CDR1 is GTSNPN, CDR2 SVGIG (reference sequence). CDR3 in amino acids: CAWSASNYNEQFF. The CDR3 bases are TGTGCCTGGAGCGCGTCCAATTACAATGAGCAGTTCTTC.

The J gene is TRBJ2-7, the V gene TRBV7-6; weak D call: TRBD2 (5 bases). V gave up 4 bases and J gave up 7 bases, with 17 bases separating them. The CDR3 has 14 residues. CDR1 and CDR2 from the germline V gene are SGHVS and FNYEAQ. The CDR3 DNA follows: TGTGCCAGCAGCTCAAATGATGCCCGGGGTGAGCAGTACTTC. This gives the protein CASSSNDARGEQYF.

The chain combines TRBV2 with TRBJ2-7; 7 positions match TRBD1. CDR1 SNHLY and CDR2 FYNNEI come from the germline V gene. This CDR3 has 15 amino acids. With 7 bases clipped from V and 2 bases from J, the junction kept 11 bases outside the gene matches. The CDR3 region has the DNA TGTGCCAGCACCTTGGGACAGAGCATAACCTACGAGCAGTACTTC. Translation: CASTLGQSITYEQYF.

This rearrangement joins TRBV4-3 to TRBJ1-1; D might be TRBD1 (5 bases). V lost 0 bases, J lost 7 bases, and 15 bases lay in between. CDR1 and CDR2 (germline): LGHNA, YSLEER. The CDR3 is made up of 15 amino acids. The CDR3 bases are TGCGCCAGCAGCCAAGATCGGGCGGGGCGGGATGAAGCTTTCTTT. Encoded protein: CASSQDRAGRDEAFF.

CDR3 protein: CASSFFGLAKNIQYF. CDR3 nucleotides: TGTGCCAGCAGCTTTTTTGGACTAGCCAAAAACATTCAGTACTTC. This sequence joins TRBV5-6 and TRBJ2-4, with D perhaps matching TRBD2 (5 bases). The CDR3 covers 15 residues. The ends were cut back, 2 bases at V and 0 bases at J, with 9 bases in the middle. Germline lookup yields CDR1 SGHDT and CDR2 YYEEEE.

V gene TRBV7-6 combines with J gene TRBJ2-1; D is ambiguous. Germline V gene data show CDR1 as SGHVS and CDR2 as FNYEAQ. V was cut by 1 base and J by 3 bases, with 10 bases left in between. This CDR3 region has 15 residues. The CDR3 is CASSLVAAFYNEQFF. CDR3 DNA sequence: TGTGCCAGCAGCTTAGTCGCGGCCTTCTACAATGAGCAGTTCTTC.

This chain connects TRBV5-6 to TRBJ2-1, with D unresolved. There are 16 residues in the CDR3. The germline gives CDR1 SGHDT, CDR2 YYEEEE. V was trimmed by 2 bases and J by 0 bases, leaving 12 bases between them. The CDR3 region has the DNA TGTGCCAGCAGCTTAGAGCGCCTAAGCTCCTACAATGAGCAGTTCTTC. It yields the protein CASSLERLSSYNEQFF.

V usage is TRBV7-9 and J usage is TRBJ1-1; TRBD1 matches 8 bases. V was clipped by 5 bases and J by 0 bases; unmatched bases: 5. This CDR3 has 15 amino acids. Germline values: CDR1 SEHNR, CDR2 FQNEAQ (reference sequence). The CDR3 here is CASSPQGALNTEAFF. The CDR3 DNA is TGTGCCAGCAGCCCCCAGGGGGCGTTGAACACTGAAGCTTTCTTT.

This clone was observed a handful of times. This chain uses TRBV27 with TRBJ2-1, with a tentative D call TRBD2 (5 bases). The V and J ends lost 6 bases and 8 bases respectively, with 20 bases between them. This CDR3 comprises 15 residues. Germline-derived CDR1 and CDR2 are MNHEY and SMNVEV (reference sequence). In DNA form, the CDR3 reads TGTGCCAGCAGCCCAACCAGCGGTGGAGGCGATGAGCAGTTCTTC. As protein: CASSPTSGGGDEQFF.

The chain is built from TRBV18 and TRBJ2-5; TRBD2 matches at 9 bases. The CDR3 has 17 residues. J was trimmed by 4 bases and V by 0 bases; bases with no gene match: 9. The germline gives CDR1 KGHSH, CDR2 LQKENI. The CDR3 nucleotides read TGTGCCAGCTCACCACCGATTTTAGCGGGGGAGGGAGAGACCCAGTACTTC. It codes for CASSPPILAGEGETQYF.

The chain uses TRBV30 and TRBJ1-5, with TRBD1 identical over 8 bases. The CDR3 length is 15 residues. Per germline, CDR1 GTSNPN and CDR2 SVGIG (reference sequence). Trimming cost V 3 bases and J 3 bases; bases outside gene matches: 7. CDR3 sequence reads: CAWSRGQVNNQPQHF. The CDR3 coding sequence is TGTGCCTGGAGCCGGGGACAGGTCAACAATCAGCCCCAGCATTTT. Variable domain in full (rest from reference TRBV30 and TRBJ1-5): SQTIHQWPATLVQPVGSPLSLECTVEGTSNPNLYWYRQAAGRGLQLLFYSVGIGQISSEVPQNLSASRPQDRQFILSSKKLLLSDSGFYLCAWSRGQVNNQPQHFGDGTRLSIL.